This is a list of T cell receptor beta chains from one sample in a study of Tregs in tolerant kidney transplant recipients. TCRdb's table, derived via immunoSEQ multiplex PCR, lists solely in-frame clones and lacks some. The table records some 100,000 clones, approximately 90% of them present only once. Specimen: CD4+ T cells from blood. All receptors derive from a human donor in good health. CDR3s include the opening cysteine and the closing phenylalanine or tryptophan. A D gene is named only where the DNA matches it firmly. Expanded clones get a size class; other rows say once, few or many, or leave the size out.

d_call: NA
v_call: TRBV7-8
j_call: TRBJ2-3
clone_size: NA
cdr3_aa: CASSSPWGPTDTQYF
cdr3_nt: TGTGCCAGCAGCTCCCCATGGGGCCCCACAGATACGCAGTATTTT

d_call: NA
v_call: TRBV4-1
j_call: TRBJ1-3
clone_size: NA
cdr3_aa: CASSQGLAGFRKAGNTIYF
cdr3_nt: TGCGCCAGCAGCCAAGGTTTGGCGGGGTTTCGGAAAGCTGGAAACACCATATATTTT

d_call: NA
v_call: TRBV2
j_call: TRBJ1-2
clone_size: once
cdr3_aa: CASSQGYGYTF
cdr3_nt: TGTGCCAGCAGCCAGGGGTATGGCTACACCTTC

d_call: NA
v_call: TRBV9
j_call: TRBJ1-1
clone_size: NA
cdr3_aa: CASSVDGDTEAFF
cdr3_nt: TGTGCCAGCAGCGTAGATGGGGACACTGAAGCTTTCTTT

d_call: TRBD1
v_call: TRBV7-3
j_call: TRBJ1-1
clone_size: NA
cdr3_aa: CASTIDRGTEAFF
cdr3_nt: TGTGCCAGCACCATAGACAGGGGCACTGAAGCTTTCTTT

d_call: TRBD1
v_call: TRBV12-5
j_call: TRBJ2-7
clone_size: NA
cdr3_aa: CASGLAFGTANEQYF
cdr3_nt: TGTGCTAGTGGTTTGGCCTTCGGGACAGCAAACGAGCAGTACTTC

d_call: TRBD2
v_call: TRBV18
j_call: TRBJ2-7
clone_size: NA
cdr3_aa: CATTTSGSHEQYF
cdr3_nt: TGTGCCACGACGACTAGCGGGAGTCACGAGCAGTACTTC

d_call: NA
v_call: TRBV10-2
j_call: TRBJ1-1
clone_size: NA
cdr3_aa: CASVTGNTEAFF
cdr3_nt: TGCGCCAGCGTGACAGGTAACACTGAAGCTTTCTTT

d_call: NA
v_call: TRBV5-1
j_call: TRBJ2-5
clone_size: NA
cdr3_aa: CASSLSWGPETQYF
cdr3_nt: TGCGCCAGCAGCTTGTCATGGGGACCAGAGACCCAGTACTTC

d_call: NA
v_call: TRBV19
j_call: TRBJ2-4
clone_size: NA
cdr3_aa: CASSIGTGVFKNIQYF
cdr3_nt: TGTGCCAGTAGTATAGGAACAGGCGTCTTCAAAAACATTCAGTACTTC

d_call: NA
v_call: TRBV6-5
j_call: TRBJ2-7
clone_size: NA
cdr3_aa: CASRKGPEQYF
cdr3_nt: TGTGCCAGCAGGAAGGGCCCCGAGCAGTACTTC

d_call: NA
v_call: TRBV6-5
j_call: TRBJ1-6
clone_size: NA
cdr3_aa: CASSYETVDSPLHF
cdr3_nt: TGTGCCAGCAGTTATGAAACGGTCGATTCACCCCTCCACTTT

d_call: NA
v_call: TRBV6-1
j_call: TRBJ2-3
clone_size: NA
cdr3_aa: CASTKQGPTDTQYF
cdr3_nt: TGTGCCAGCACGAAACAGGGTCCAACAGATACGCAGTATTTT

d_call: NA
v_call: TRBV27
j_call: TRBJ1-5
clone_size: few
cdr3_aa: CASGYRDYQPQHF
cdr3_nt: TGTGCCAGCGGTTACAGAGACTATCAGCCCCAGCATTTT

d_call: TRBD2
v_call: TRBV4-1
j_call: TRBJ2-7
clone_size: NA
cdr3_aa: CASSPWDYTTSYEQYF
cdr3_nt: TGCGCCAGCAGCCCCTGGGACTACACAACTTCCTACGAGCAGTACTTC

d_call: NA
v_call: TRBV29-1
j_call: TRBJ2-3
clone_size: NA
cdr3_aa: CSVSSAASTDTQYF
cdr3_nt: TGCAGCGTCTCAAGCGCCGCTAGCACAGATACGCAGTATTTT

d_call: NA
v_call: TRBV5-8
j_call: TRBJ2-1
clone_size: NA
cdr3_aa: CASRRDTYNEQFF
cdr3_nt: TGTGCCAGCAGGCGGGACACTTACAATGAGCAGTTCTTC

d_call: NA
v_call: TRBV19
j_call: TRBJ2-1
clone_size: NA
cdr3_aa: CASSIVWGSPVYNEQFF
cdr3_nt: TGTGCCAGTAGTATAGTCTGGGGCTCCCCGGTTTACAATGAGCAGTTCTTC

d_call: TRBD1
v_call: TRBV7-2
j_call: TRBJ2-2
clone_size: NA
cdr3_aa: CASSPWTGLAGELFF
cdr3_nt: TGTGCCAGCAGCCCCTGGACAGGGCTAGCCGGGGAGCTGTTTTTT

d_call: TRBD1
v_call: TRBV28
j_call: TRBJ1-1
clone_size: NA
cdr3_aa: CAIQGATLSSTEAFF
cdr3_nt: TGTGCCATCCAGGGGGCAACCTTATCTAGCACTGAAGCTTTCTTT

d_call: TRBD1
v_call: TRBV6-5
j_call: TRBJ1-1
clone_size: NA
cdr3_aa: CASSKTTGETEAFF
cdr3_nt: TGTGCCAGCAGCAAAACGACAGGGGAAACTGAAGCTTTCTTT

d_call: TRBD1
v_call: TRBV5-1
j_call: TRBJ2-1
clone_size: NA
cdr3_aa: CASSLAGTGDNEQFF
cdr3_nt: TGCGCCAGCAGCTTGGCCGGGACAGGGGATAATGAGCAGTTCTTC

d_call: NA
v_call: TRBV5-5
j_call: TRBJ2-7
clone_size: NA
cdr3_aa: CASSLASDSWYEQYF
cdr3_nt: TGTGCCAGCAGCTTGGCCTCGGACAGTTGGTACGAGCAGTACTTC

d_call: NA
v_call: TRBV5-1
j_call: TRBJ1-2
clone_size: NA
cdr3_aa: CASSLVGGGGYTF
cdr3_nt: TGCGCCAGCAGCTTGGTTGGGGGTGGCGGCTACACCTTC

d_call: NA
v_call: TRBV19
j_call: TRBJ1-5
clone_size: NA
cdr3_aa: CASTANSNQPQHF
cdr3_nt: TGTGCCAGTACCGCAAATAGCAATCAGCCCCAGCATTTT